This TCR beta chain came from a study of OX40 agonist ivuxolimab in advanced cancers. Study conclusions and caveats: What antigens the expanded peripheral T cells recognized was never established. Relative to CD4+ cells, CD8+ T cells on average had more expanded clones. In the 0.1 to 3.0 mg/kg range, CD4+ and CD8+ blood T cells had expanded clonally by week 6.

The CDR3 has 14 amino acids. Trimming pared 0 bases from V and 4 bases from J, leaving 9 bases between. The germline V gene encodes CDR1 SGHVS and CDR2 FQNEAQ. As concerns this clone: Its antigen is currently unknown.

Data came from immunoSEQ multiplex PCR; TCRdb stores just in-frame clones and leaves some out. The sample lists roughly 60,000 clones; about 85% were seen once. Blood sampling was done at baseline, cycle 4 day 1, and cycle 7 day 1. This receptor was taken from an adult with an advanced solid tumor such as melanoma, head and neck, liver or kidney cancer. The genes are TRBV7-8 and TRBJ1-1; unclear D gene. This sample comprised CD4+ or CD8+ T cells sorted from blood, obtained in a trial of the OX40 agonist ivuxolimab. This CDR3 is CASSLALASTEAFF. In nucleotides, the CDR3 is TGTGCCAGCAGCTTAGCTCTGGCCTCCACTGAAGCTTTCTTT.